Below are 10 T cell receptor beta chains sequenced from a single sample in a study of identical twins. TCRdb fed the 5' RACE reads into MiXCR, producing one record per CDR3 protein. The sample comprises around 220,000 distinct CDR3 sequences, roughly 10% of which are singletons, and 10% rests with the top ten. Sequencing was carried out using memory T cells sorted from blood. Source of these receptors: a man aged 45 to 65 in good health.

In this sample, this clonotype turned up many times. The chain uses TRBV5-4 and TRBJ2-5; 9 bases are shared with TRBD2. After removal of 0 bases from V and 5 bases from J, the junction contained 11 bases not matched to a gene. Germline V gene sequence: CDR1 SGHNT, CDR2 YYREEE (reference sequence). The CDR3 sequence is 17 residues long. The CDR3 nucleotides are TGTGCCAGCAGCTTGGAGGGCCGGCCTAGCGGGAAGGAGACCCAGTACTTC. Translation gives CASSLEGRPSGKETQYF. Variable domain in full (rest from reference TRBV5-4 and TRBJ2-5): ETGVTQSPTHLIKTRGQQVTLRCSSQSGHNTVSWYQQALGQGPQFIFQYYREEENGRGNFPPRFSGLQFPNYSSELNVNALELDDSALYLCASSLEGRPSGKETQYFGPGTRLLVL.

This clonotype was seen repeatedly, ten times or more. The CDR3 sequence is CASSFGQYEQYF. Here the CDR3 DNA reads TGTGCCAGCAGTTTTGGCCAGTACGAGCAGTACTTC. This chain links TRBV28 with TRBJ2-7; D is uncertain. CDR3 length: 12 residues. Between the trimmed V and J ends, which lost 3 bases and 4 bases, there was a span of 7 bases. The germline V gene has CDR1 MDHEN and CDR2 SYDVKM.

This clonotype occurred a few times. This chain connects TRBV5-1 to TRBJ1-4, with unresolved D. The CDR3 contains 14 residues. The V end was cut by 4 bases, the J end by 6 bases, with 13 bases between. Germline CDR1 reads SGHRS; CDR2 reads YFSETQ. The CDR3: CASSPRSGYEKLFF. CDR3 nucleotides: TGCGCCAGCAGCCCCCGGTCAGGCTATGAAAAACTGTTTTTT.

Worth noting for this clonotype: An end of the junction does not agree with germline; a read error may underlie this. The V call is TRBV7-2, the J call TRBJ2-5, with TRBD1 identical over 11 bases. The germline V gene has CDR1 SGHTA and CDR2 FQGNSA. CDR3 length equals 17 residues. The CDR3 nucleotides read TGTGTCAGCAGCTTAGGGGACAGGGGGATGGTACAAGAGACCCAGTACTTC. It translates to CVSSLGDRGMVQETQYF.

V gene TRBV7-8 combines with J gene TRBJ2-7, with TRBD1 as a possible D gene (6 bases). Germline CDR1 is SGHVS and CDR2 is FQNEAQ. Deletions cut 4 bases from V and 7 bases from J, with 29 bases between. There are 18 residues in the CDR3. DNA of the CDR3: TGTGCCAGCAGCTATCTACTAGGGGGTCAACTATCCGCGAGGGAGCAGTACTTC. Translated, it gives CASSYLLGGQLSAREQYF.

This clonotype was counted ten times or more. V is TRBV5-1 and J is TRBJ2-1, with 8 bases aligning to TRBD1. This CDR3 spans 16 amino acids. J lost 6 bases, V lost 3 bases, and 11 bases had no gene match. Germline loops: CDR1 SGHRS, CDR2 YFSETQ. The CDR3 DNA sequence: TGCGCCAGCAGCTCGATCCGCAACACAGGGGGCAATGAGCAGTTCTTC. As protein: CASSSIRNTGGNEQFF.

This clonotype was seen ten or more times. The chain employs TRBV7-8 and TRBJ1-5, with 10 nucleotides matching TRBD1. J gave up 4 bases and V 7 bases, and 4 bases lay outside the gene matches. This CDR3 has 14 residues. The V gene's germline CDR1 is SGHVS and CDR2 FQNEAQ. The CDR3 reads CASKPGQGNQPQHF. CDR3 bases: TGTGCCAGCAAGCCGGGACAGGGGAATCAGCCCCAGCATTTT.

This clonotype was seen more than once but under ten times. This chain joins TRBV5-5 and TRBJ2-5, with D perhaps TRBD1 or TRBD2 (5 bases each). The germline V gene encodes CDR1 SGHKS and CDR2 YYEKEE (reference sequence). The CDR3 is made up of 14 amino acids. The germline V and J ends were trimmed by 3 bases and 5 bases, with 14 bases remaining between them. The CDR3: CASSSGPLQETQYF. The CDR3 nucleotides are TGTGCCAGCAGCTCGGGACCACTCCAGGAGACCCAGTACTTC.

This clonotype was seen more than once but under ten times. The J gene is TRBJ1-5, the V gene TRBV2, with TRBD1 matching over 7 bases. The CDR3 is 16 amino acids. Trimming took 5 bases from V and 0 from J; bases not matched to a gene: 7. Germline V gives CDR1 SNHLY, CDR2 FYNNEI. The CDR3: CASSRTGDRSNQPQHF. DNA of the CDR3: TGTGCCAGCAGTCGGACAGGCGACCGTAGCAATCAGCCCCAGCATTTT. The full variable domain, with the rest looked up from reference TRBV2 and TRBJ1-5, is EPEVTQTPSHQVTQMGQEVILRCVPISNHLYFYWYRQILGQKVEFLVSFYNNEISEKSEIFDDQFSVERPDGSNFTLKIRSTKLEDSAMYFCASSRTGDRSNQPQHFGDGTRLSIL.

This clonotype was detected a few times. The chain couples TRBV6-2 or TRBV6-3 to TRBJ2-7, with TRBD1 matching over 10 bases. Germline CDR1 is MNHEY and CDR2 is SVGEGT. The CDR3 is 18 residues long. After removal of 8 bases from V and 5 bases from J, the junction contained 21 bases not matched to a gene. The CDR3 region has the DNA TGTGCCAGCCGATACCGGGACAGGGGCCTTAGATATGCCCACGAGCAGTACTTC. It specifies CASRYRDRGLRYAHEQYF.